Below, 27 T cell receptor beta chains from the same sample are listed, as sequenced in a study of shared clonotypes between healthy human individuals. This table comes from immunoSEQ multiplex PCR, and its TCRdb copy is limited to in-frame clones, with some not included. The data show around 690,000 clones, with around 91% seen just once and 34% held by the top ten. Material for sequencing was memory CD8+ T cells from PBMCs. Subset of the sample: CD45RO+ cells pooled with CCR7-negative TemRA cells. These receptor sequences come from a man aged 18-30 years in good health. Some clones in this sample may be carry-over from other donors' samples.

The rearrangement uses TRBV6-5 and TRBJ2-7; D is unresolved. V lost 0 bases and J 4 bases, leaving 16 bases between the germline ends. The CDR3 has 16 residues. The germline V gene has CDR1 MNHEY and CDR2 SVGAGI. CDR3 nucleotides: TGTGCCAGCAGTTACTCGATCCCGGGTCTGGTGTACGAGCAGTACTTC. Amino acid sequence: CASSYSIPGLVYEQYF.

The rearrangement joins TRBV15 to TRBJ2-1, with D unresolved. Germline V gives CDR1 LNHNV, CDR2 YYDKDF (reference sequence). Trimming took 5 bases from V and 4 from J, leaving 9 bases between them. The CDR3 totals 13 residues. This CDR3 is CATSEKRYNEQFF. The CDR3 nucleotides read TGTGCCACCAGCGAAAAACGGTACAATGAGCAGTTCTTC.

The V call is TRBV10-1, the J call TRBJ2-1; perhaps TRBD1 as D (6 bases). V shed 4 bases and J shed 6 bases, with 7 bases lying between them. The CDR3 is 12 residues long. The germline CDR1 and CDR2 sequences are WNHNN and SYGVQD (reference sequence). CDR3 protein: CASSATGNEQFF. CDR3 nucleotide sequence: TGCGCCAGCAGTGCGACAGGCAATGAGCAGTTCTTC.

The CDR3 DNA reads TGCGCCAGCAGCCAAGAAACAAGCCTAAGCACAGATACGCAGTATTTT. It encodes CASSQETSLSTDTQYF. The genes are TRBV4-3 and TRBJ2-3; D not resolved. With 0 bases removed from V and 0 bases from J, the gap between germline ends came to 10 bases. The CDR3 is 16 residues long. Looked up from germline, CDR1 is LGHNA and CDR2 is YSLEER.

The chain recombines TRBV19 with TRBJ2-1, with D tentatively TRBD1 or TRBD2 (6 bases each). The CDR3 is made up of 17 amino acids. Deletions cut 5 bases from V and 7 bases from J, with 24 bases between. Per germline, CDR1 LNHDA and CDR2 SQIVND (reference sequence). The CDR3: CASSGPAGVVGTNEQFF. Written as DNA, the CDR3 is TGTGCCAGTAGTGGTCCGGCAGGGGTTGTAGGGACTAATGAGCAGTTCTTC.

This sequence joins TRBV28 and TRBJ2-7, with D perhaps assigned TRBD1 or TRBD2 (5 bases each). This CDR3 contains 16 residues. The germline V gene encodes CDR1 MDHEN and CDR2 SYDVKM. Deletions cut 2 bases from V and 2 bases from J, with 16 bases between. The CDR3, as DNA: TGTGCCAGCAGTTTACCCGCCCGGGGCCTTCCCTACGAGCAGTACTTC. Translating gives CASSLPARGLPYEQYF. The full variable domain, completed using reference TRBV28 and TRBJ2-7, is DVKVTQSSRYLVKRTGEKVFLECVQDMDHENMFWYRQDPGLGLRLIYFSYDVKMKEKGDIPEGYSVSREKKERFSLILESASTNQTSMYLCASSLPARGLPYEQYFGPGTRLTVT.

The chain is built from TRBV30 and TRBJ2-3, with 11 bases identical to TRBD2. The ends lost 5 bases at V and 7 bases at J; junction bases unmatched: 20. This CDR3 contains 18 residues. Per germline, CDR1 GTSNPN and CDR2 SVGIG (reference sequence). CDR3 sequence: CAWLLPGLAAKGGYTQYF. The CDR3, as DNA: TGTGCCTGGTTACTTCCGGGACTAGCGGCAAAGGGAGGGTATACGCAGTATTTT.

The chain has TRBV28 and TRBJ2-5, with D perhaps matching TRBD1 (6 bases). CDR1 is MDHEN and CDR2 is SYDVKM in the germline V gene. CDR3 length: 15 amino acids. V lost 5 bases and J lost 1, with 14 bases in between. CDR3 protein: CASSLVVGGQETQYF. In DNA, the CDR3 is TGTGCCAGCAGTCTGGTCGTAGGGGGCCAAGAGACCCAGTACTTC.

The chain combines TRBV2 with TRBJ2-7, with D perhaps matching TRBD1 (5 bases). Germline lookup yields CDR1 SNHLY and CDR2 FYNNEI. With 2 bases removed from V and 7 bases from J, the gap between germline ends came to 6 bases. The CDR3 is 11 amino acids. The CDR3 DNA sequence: TGTGCCAGCAGTGAAAAGGGGGAGCAGTACTTC. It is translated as CASSEKGEQYF.

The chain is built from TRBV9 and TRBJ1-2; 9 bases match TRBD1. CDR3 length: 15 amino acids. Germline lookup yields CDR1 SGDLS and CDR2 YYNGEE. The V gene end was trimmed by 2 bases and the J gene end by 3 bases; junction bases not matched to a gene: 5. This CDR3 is CASSVGDRADYGYTF. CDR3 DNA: TGTGCCAGCAGCGTGGGGGACAGGGCCGACTATGGCTACACCTTC.

The CDR3 DNA is TGTGCCAGCAGTTCGAGGAGGGTATCTCCTGGGGCCAACGTCCTGACTTTC. It is translated as CASSSRRVSPGANVLTF. The chain is built from TRBV27 and TRBJ2-6; D might be TRBD2 (6 bases). This CDR3 contains 17 residues. V dropped 4 bases and J dropped 2 bases, with 15 bases sitting between them. CDR1 is MNHEY, CDR2 SMNVEV, per germline (reference sequence).

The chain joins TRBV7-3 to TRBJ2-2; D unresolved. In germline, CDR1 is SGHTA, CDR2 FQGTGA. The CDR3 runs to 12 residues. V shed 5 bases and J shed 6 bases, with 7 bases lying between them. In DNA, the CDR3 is TGTGCCAGCAGCCCCCAGTCCGGGGAGCTGTTTTTT. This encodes CASSPQSGELFF.

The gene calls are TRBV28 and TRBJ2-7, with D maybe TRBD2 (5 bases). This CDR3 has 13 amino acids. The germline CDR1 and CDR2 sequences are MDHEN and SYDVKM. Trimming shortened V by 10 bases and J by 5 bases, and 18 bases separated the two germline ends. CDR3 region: CATEGLPVNEQYF. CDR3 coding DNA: TGTGCCACCGAGGGCCTCCCGGTAAACGAGCAGTACTTC.

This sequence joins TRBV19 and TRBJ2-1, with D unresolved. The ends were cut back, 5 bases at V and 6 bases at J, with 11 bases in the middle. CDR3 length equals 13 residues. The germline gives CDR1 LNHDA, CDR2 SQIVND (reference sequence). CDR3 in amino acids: CASSPPQLNEQFF. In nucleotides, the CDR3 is TGTGCCAGTAGTCCCCCCCAGCTCAATGAGCAGTTCTTC.

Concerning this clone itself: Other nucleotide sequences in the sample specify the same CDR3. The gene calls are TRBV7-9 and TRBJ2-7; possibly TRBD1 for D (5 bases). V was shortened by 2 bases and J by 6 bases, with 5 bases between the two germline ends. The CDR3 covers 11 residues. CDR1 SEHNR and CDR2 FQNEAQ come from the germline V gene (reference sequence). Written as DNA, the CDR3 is TGTGCCAGCAGCTTAACAGGCGAGCAGTACTTC. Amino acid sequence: CASSLTGEQYF.

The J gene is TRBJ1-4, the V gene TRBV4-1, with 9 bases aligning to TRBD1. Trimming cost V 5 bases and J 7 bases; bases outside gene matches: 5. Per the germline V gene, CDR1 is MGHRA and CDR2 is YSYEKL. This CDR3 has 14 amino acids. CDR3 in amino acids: CASSWTGVSEKLFF. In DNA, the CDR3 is TGCGCCAGCAGCTGGACAGGGGTTTCTGAAAAACTGTTTTTT.

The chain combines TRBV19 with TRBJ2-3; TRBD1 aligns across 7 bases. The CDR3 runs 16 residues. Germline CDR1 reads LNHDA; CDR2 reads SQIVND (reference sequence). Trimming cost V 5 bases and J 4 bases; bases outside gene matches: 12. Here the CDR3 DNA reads TGTGCCAGTAGTCCCAGACAGGGTTCTGTGGCAGATACGCAGTATTTT. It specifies CASSPRQGSVADTQYF.

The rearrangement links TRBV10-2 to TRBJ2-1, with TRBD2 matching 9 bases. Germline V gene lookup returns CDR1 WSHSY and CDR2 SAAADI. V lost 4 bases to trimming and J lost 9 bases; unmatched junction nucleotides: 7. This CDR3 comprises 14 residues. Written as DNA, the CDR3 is TGCGCCAGCAGTGGTGGTGGCGGGAGGGGTGAGCAGTTCTTC. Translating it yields CASSGGGGRGEQFF.

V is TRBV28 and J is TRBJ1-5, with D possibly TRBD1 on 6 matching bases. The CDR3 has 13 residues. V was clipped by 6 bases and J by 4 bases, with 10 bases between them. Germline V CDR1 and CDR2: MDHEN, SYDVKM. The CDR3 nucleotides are TGTGCCAGCAGCAGGGGATTAAATCAGCCCCAGCATTTT. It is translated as CASSRGLNQPQHF. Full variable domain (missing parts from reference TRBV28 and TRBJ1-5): DVKVTQSSRYLVKRTGEKVFLECVQDMDHENMFWYRQDPGLGLRLIYFSYDVKMKEKGDIPEGYSVSREKKERFSLILESASTNQTSMYLCASSRGLNQPQHFGDGTRLSIL.

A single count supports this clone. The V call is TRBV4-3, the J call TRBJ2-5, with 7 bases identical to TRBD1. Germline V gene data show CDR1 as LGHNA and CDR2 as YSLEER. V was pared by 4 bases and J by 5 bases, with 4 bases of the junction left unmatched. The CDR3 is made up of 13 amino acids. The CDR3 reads CASSLIQGETQYF. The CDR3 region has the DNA TGCGCCAGCAGCCTCATACAGGGGGAGACCCAGTACTTC.

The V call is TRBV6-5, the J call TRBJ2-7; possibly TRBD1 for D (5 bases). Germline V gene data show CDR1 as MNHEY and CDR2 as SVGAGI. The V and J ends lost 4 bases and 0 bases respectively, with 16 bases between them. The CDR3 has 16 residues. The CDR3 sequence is CASSSFQGPFSYEQYF. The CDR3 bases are TGTGCCAGCAGTTCGTTTCAGGGCCCATTCTCCTACGAGCAGTACTTC.

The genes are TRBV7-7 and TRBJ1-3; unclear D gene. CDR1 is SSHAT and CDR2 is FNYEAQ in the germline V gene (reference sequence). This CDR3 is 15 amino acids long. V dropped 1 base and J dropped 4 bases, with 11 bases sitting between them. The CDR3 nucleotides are TGTGCCAGCAGCTTAGGGCCGAGCCCGGGAAACACCATATATTTT. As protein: CASSLGPSPGNTIYF. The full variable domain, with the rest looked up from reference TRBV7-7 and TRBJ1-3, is GAGVSQSPRYKVTKRGQDVTLRCDPISSHATLYWYQQALGQGPEFLTYFNYEAQPDKSGLPSDRFSAERPEGSISTLTIQRTEQRDSAMYRCASSLGPSPGNTIYFGEGSWLTVV.

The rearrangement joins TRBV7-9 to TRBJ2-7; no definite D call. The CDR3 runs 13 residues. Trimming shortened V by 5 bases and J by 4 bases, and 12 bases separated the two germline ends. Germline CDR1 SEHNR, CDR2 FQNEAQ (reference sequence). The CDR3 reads CASSHSGYYEQYF. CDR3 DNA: TGTGCCAGCAGCCACTCCGGGTATTACGAGCAGTACTTC.

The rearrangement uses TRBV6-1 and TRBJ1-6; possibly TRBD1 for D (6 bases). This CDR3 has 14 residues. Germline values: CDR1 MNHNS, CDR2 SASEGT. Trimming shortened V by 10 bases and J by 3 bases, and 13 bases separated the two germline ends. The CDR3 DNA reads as TGTGCCACCTGGGGGGGCGTCTATAATTCACCCCTCCACTTT. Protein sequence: CATWGGVYNSPLHF.

CDR3 nucleotides: TGTGCCAGCAGCCCCAGGACAGGGCCGCCTGGCTATGGCTACACCTTC. It encodes CASSPRTGPPGYGYTF. V and J are TRBV7-9 and TRBJ1-2, with 8 bases aligning to TRBD1. The CDR3 runs 16 residues. Germline assignment: CDR1 SEHNR and CDR2 FQNEAQ (reference sequence). The J segment lost 4 bases and the V segment lost 5 bases, leaving 12 bases of the junction unmatched.

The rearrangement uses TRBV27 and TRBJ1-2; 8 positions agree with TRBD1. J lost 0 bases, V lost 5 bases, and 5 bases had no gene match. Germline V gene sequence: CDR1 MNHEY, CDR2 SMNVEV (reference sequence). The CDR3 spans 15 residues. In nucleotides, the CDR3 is TGTGCCAGCAGTGGGCGGACAGGGTCTAACTATGGCTACACCTTC. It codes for CASSGRTGSNYGYTF.

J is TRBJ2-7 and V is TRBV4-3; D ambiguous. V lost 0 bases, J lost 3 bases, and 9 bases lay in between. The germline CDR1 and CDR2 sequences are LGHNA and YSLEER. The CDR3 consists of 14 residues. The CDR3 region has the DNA TGCGCCAGCAGCCAAGAGTACGGCGGCTACGAGCAGTACTTC. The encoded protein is CASSQEYGGYEQYF.